A selection of T cell receptor beta chains follows, all from one sample in a study of OX40 agonist ivuxolimab in advanced cancers. Measured with immunoSEQ multiplex PCR; TCRdb has only the in-frame clones, and not every one. The sample lists about 51,000 clones; 88% were seen once. The sample consisted of CD4+ or CD8+ T cells sorted from blood, taken in a trial of the OX40 agonist ivuxolimab. These TCRs come from an adult with an advanced solid tumor such as melanoma, head and neck, liver or kidney cancer. Both conserved end residues are part of each CDR3. The D gene is left open where the match is weak. Rows may omit the clone size; those that give it use once, few, many or a size class.

v_call: TRBV11-1; d_call: NA; clone_size: NA; j_call: TRBJ1-2; cdr3_aa: CASSLEVQANYGYTF; cdr3_nt: TGTGCCAGCAGCTTAGAGGTTCAAGCTAACTATGGCTACACCTTC
v_call: TRBV27; d_call: NA; clone_size: NA; j_call: TRBJ2-7; cdr3_aa: CASSLTGDREQYF; cdr3_nt: TGTGCCAGCAGTTTAACCGGAGATCGGGAGCAGTACTTC
v_call: TRBV6-6; d_call: NA; clone_size: NA; j_call: TRBJ1-6; cdr3_aa: CASRDGVTSPLHF; cdr3_nt: TGTGCCAGCAGGGACGGCGTGACGTCACCCCTCCACTTT
v_call: TRBV11-2; d_call: NA; clone_size: NA; j_call: TRBJ1-5; cdr3_aa: CASSNSDSNQPQHF; cdr3_nt: TGTGCCAGCAGCAACTCGGATAGCAATCAGCCCCAGCATTTT
v_call: TRBV9; d_call: TRBD2; clone_size: NA; j_call: TRBJ2-7; cdr3_aa: CASSGHLAGGYEQYF; cdr3_nt: TGTGCCAGCAGCGGACACCTAGCGGGAGGCTACGAGCAGTACTTC
v_call: TRBV23-1; d_call: NA; clone_size: NA; j_call: TRBJ2-3; cdr3_aa: CASTGLSMCTDTQYF; cdr3_nt: TGCGCCAGCACGGGCCTATCGATGTGCACAGATACGCAGTATTTT
v_call: TRBV11-2; d_call: NA; clone_size: NA; j_call: TRBJ2-2; cdr3_aa: CASSLGVTVGGELFF; cdr3_nt: TGTGCCAGCAGCTTAGGGGTAACAGTGGGCGGGGAGCTGTTTTTT
v_call: TRBV19; d_call: NA; clone_size: NA; j_call: TRBJ1-1; cdr3_aa: CASKVDNLNTEAFF; cdr3_nt: TGTGCCAGTAAAGTTGATAACCTGAACACTGAAGCTTTCTTT
v_call: TRBV6-1; d_call: NA; clone_size: NA; j_call: TRBJ2-7; cdr3_aa: CASSEWTQVSYEQYF; cdr3_nt: TGTGCCAGCAGTGAGTGGACTCAAGTCTCCTACGAGCAGTACTTC
v_call: TRBV6-1; d_call: NA; clone_size: NA; j_call: TRBJ2-2; cdr3_aa: CASSENWGSTGELFF; cdr3_nt: TGTGCCAGCAGTGAAAATTGGGGGTCCACCGGGGAGCTGTTTTTT
v_call: TRBV13; d_call: TRBD1; clone_size: NA; j_call: TRBJ1-4; cdr3_aa: CASSLRTGGITNEKLFF; cdr3_nt: TGTGCCAGCAGCCTCCGGACAGGGGGAATTACTAATGAAAAACTGTTTTTT
v_call: TRBV30; d_call: NA; clone_size: once; j_call: TRBJ1-5; cdr3_aa: CAWRPQGWENQPQHF; cdr3_nt: TGTGCCTGGAGGCCACAGGGTTGGGAAAATCAGCCCCAGCATTTT
v_call: TRBV7-2; d_call: NA; clone_size: few; j_call: TRBJ2-3; cdr3_aa: CASSFSRLSTDTQYF; cdr3_nt: TGTGCCAGCAGCTTCAGTCGGCTAAGCACAGATACGCAGTATTTT
v_call: TRBV5-6; d_call: NA; clone_size: NA; j_call: TRBJ2-7; cdr3_aa: CASSSGPSYEQYF; cdr3_nt: TGTGCCAGCAGCTCGGGACCATCCTACGAGCAGTACTTC
v_call: TRBV4-1; d_call: TRBD1; clone_size: NA; j_call: TRBJ1-2; cdr3_aa: CASSQLTGDRNKPNYGYTF; cdr3_nt: TGCGCCAGCAGCCAACTGACCGGGGACAGGAATAAACCGAACTATGGCTACACCTTC
v_call: TRBV7-3; d_call: TRBD2; clone_size: NA; j_call: TRBJ2-1; cdr3_aa: CASSLAGGPDEQFF; cdr3_nt: TGTGCCAGCAGCCTAGCGGGGGGGCCGGATGAGCAGTTCTTC
v_call: TRBV6-1; d_call: NA; clone_size: NA; j_call: TRBJ1-5; cdr3_aa: CASRARDTYQPQHF; cdr3_nt: TGTGCCAGCAGAGCCCGGGACACTTATCAGCCCCAGCATTTT
v_call: TRBV6-1; d_call: TRBD2; clone_size: NA; j_call: TRBJ2-1; cdr3_aa: CASSLLAGNEQFF; cdr3_nt: TGTGCCAGCAGTTTGCTAGCGGGAAATGAGCAGTTCTTC
v_call: TRBV2; d_call: TRBD1; clone_size: NA; j_call: TRBJ1-2; cdr3_aa: CASSVDRGPYGYGYTF; cdr3_nt: TGTGCCAGCAGTGTGGACAGGGGACCATATGGCTATGGCTACACCTTC
v_call: TRBV28; d_call: NA; clone_size: NA; j_call: TRBJ1-1; cdr3_aa: CASSLPVSGEAFF; cdr3_nt: TGTGCCAGCAGTTTACCAGTTTCGGGTGAAGCTTTCTTT
v_call: TRBV9; d_call: TRBD2; clone_size: few; j_call: TRBJ2-7; cdr3_aa: CASSVGLAGDEQYF; cdr3_nt: TGTGCCAGCAGCGTAGGACTAGCGGGAGATGAGCAGTACTTC
v_call: TRBV7-8; d_call: NA; clone_size: NA; j_call: TRBJ1-5; cdr3_aa: CASSLLVGQYQPQHF; cdr3_nt: TGTGCCAGCAGCTTATTAGTAGGGCAATATCAGCCCCAGCATTTT
v_call: TRBV28; d_call: NA; clone_size: NA; j_call: TRBJ1-2; cdr3_aa: CASSSGLPSNYGYTF; cdr3_nt: TGTGCCAGCAGTTCGGGACTCCCATCTAACTATGGCTACACCTTC
v_call: TRBV7-8; d_call: TRBD1; clone_size: NA; j_call: TRBJ1-3; cdr3_aa: CASSLDRTGGGNTIYF; cdr3_nt: TGTGCCAGCAGCTTAGATCGGACAGGGGGTGGAAACACCATATATTTT
v_call: TRBV27; d_call: TRBD1; clone_size: NA; j_call: TRBJ1-2; cdr3_aa: CASSLISPGGYGYTF; cdr3_nt: TGTGCCAGCAGTTTAATCTCCCCAGGGGGTTACGGCTACACCTTC
v_call: TRBV5-8; d_call: TRBD2; clone_size: NA; j_call: TRBJ2-7; cdr3_aa: CASSLNLGGVYEQYF; cdr3_nt: TGTGCCAGCAGCTTGAATCTCGGGGGGGTATACGAGCAGTACTTC
v_call: TRBV28; d_call: NA; clone_size: NA; j_call: TRBJ1-2; cdr3_aa: CASTVGGANYGYTF; cdr3_nt: TGTGCCAGCACCGTGGGGGGGGCTAACTATGGCTACACCTTC
v_call: TRBV7-3; d_call: TRBD2; clone_size: NA; j_call: TRBJ2-3; cdr3_aa: CASSSGLVTDTQYF; cdr3_nt: TGTGCCAGCTCCTCGGGACTAGTAACAGATACGCAGTATTTT
v_call: TRBV2; d_call: NA; clone_size: NA; j_call: TRBJ1-4; cdr3_aa: CASSSIEKLFF; cdr3_nt: TGTGCCAGCAGCAGTATCGAAAAACTGTTTTTT
v_call: TRBV7-8; d_call: NA; clone_size: NA; j_call: TRBJ1-1; cdr3_aa: CASSLSGTLNTEAFF; cdr3_nt: TGTGCCAGCAGTTTGAGCGGGACACTGAACACTGAAGCTTTCTTT
v_call: TRBV18; d_call: NA; clone_size: NA; j_call: TRBJ2-7; cdr3_aa: CASSPGLTTYEQYF; cdr3_nt: TGTGCCAGCTCACCAGGACTCACCACCTACGAGCAGTACTTC
v_call: TRBV10-1; d_call: TRBD2; clone_size: NA; j_call: TRBJ2-1; cdr3_aa: CASSEGTSGNNEQFF; cdr3_nt: TGCGCCAGCAGTGAGGGGACTAGCGGTAATAATGAGCAGTTCTTC
v_call: TRBV7-6; d_call: TRBD2; clone_size: NA; j_call: TRBJ2-3; cdr3_aa: CASTRGASGGLADTQYF; cdr3_nt: TGTGCCAGCACCCGAGGGGCTAGCGGGGGGCTCGCAGATACGCAGTATTTT
v_call: TRBV11-1; d_call: NA; clone_size: few; j_call: TRBJ2-2; cdr3_aa: CASSFITGELFF; cdr3_nt: TGTGCCAGCAGTTTTATAACCGGGGAGCTGTTTTTT
v_call: TRBV29-1; d_call: TRBD1; clone_size: NA; j_call: TRBJ1-5; cdr3_aa: CSVGGGGQPQHF; cdr3_nt: TGCAGCGTTGGAGGGGGCGGGCAGCCCCAGCATTTT